Presented here are 9 T cell receptor beta chains from one specimen sequenced in a study of T cells in Graves' hyperthyroidism and ophthalmopathy. RNA transcripts were the template for amplifying TCR beta CDR3 regions. Initially, a first-round RT-PCR of the TCR CDR3 employed the HTBI primer set. TCRdb itself ran the multiplex PCR reads through MiXCR, one entry per CDR3 protein. The sample shows some 800,000 distinct CDR3 sequences, over 35% of them seen only once. The sequencing input was blood. The receptors derive from a man aged 18 to 29 with Graves' hyperthyroidism.

CDR3 residues: CASTLLGGLNTEAFF. The CDR3 coding sequence is TGTGCCAGCACTTTGCTGGGGGGCCTTAACACTGAAGCTTTCTTT. The rearrangement joins TRBV7-2 to TRBJ1-1; D possibly corresponds to TRBD1 (6 bases). Per the germline V gene, CDR1 is SGHTA and CDR2 is FQGNSA. The CDR3 is 15 residues long. Between the trimmed V and J ends, which lost 7 bases and 2 bases, there was a span of 17 bases. Complete variable domain (other parts from reference TRBV7-2 and TRBJ1-1): GAGVSQSPSNKVTEKGKDVELRCDPISGHTALYWYRQSLGQGLEFLIYFQGNSAPDKSGLPSDRFSAERTGGSVSTLTIQRTQQEDSAVYLCASTLLGGLNTEAFFGQGTRLTVV.

Points on this clonotype: A read error may be the cause here, since a much bigger clone is one base away. Because it lacks the conserved phenylalanine or tryptophan at the end, this CDR3 is likely a read error. The rearrangement uses TRBV10-3 and TRBJ1-5; D unresolved. Germline assignment: CDR1 ENHRY and CDR2 SYGVKD. Deletions cut 10 bases from V and 4 bases from J, with 20 bases between. The CDR3 contains 15 residues. The CDR3 spells CASSPLGTLNQPQHL. The DNA of the CDR3 is TGTGCCAGCAGCCCTCTCGGCACTCTTAATCAGCCCCAGCATCTT.

V gene TRBV7-9 combines with J gene TRBJ1-2, with D perhaps matching TRBD1 (6 bases). The CDR3 extends over 15 amino acids. The V end lost 1 base, the J end lost 8 bases, and 17 bases lay between the germline ends. Germline values: CDR1 SEHNR, CDR2 FQNEAQ (reference sequence). The CDR3 sequence is CASSLVLDSQGGYTF. Written as DNA, the CDR3 is TGTGCCAGCAGCTTAGTGCTGGACTCGCAGGGGGGCTACACCTTC.

This chain connects TRBV25-1 to TRBJ1-2; 8 positions match TRBD1. CDR3 size: 15 residues. Germline loops: CDR1 MGHDK, CDR2 SYGVNS. The V gene end was trimmed by 3 bases and the J gene end by 6 bases; junction bases not matched to a gene: 9. Here the CDR3 reads CASSDLGQGLNGYTF. The CDR3 DNA reads TGTGCCAGCAGTGATTTAGGACAGGGTTTGAATGGCTACACCTTC.

This clonotype has a count of ten or more. V and J are TRBV10-1 and TRBJ2-5; either TRBD1 or TRBD2 may fit D (5 bases each). CDR3 length: 14 residues. V gave up 10 bases and J gave up 3 bases, with 18 bases separating them. CDR1 is WNHNN, CDR2 SYGVQD, per germline (reference sequence). The CDR3 protein is CATSTGTTEETQYF. The CDR3 region has the DNA TGCGCCACGTCAACCGGGACCACAGAAGAGACCCAGTACTTC.

The DNA for the CDR3 is TGCAGTGCTAGAGATTATCAGTCGGCTGGTGAAAAACTGTTTTTT. It is translated as CSARDYQSAGEKLFF. The chain is built from TRBV20-1 and TRBJ1-4; D is unclear. V shed 0 bases and J shed 7 bases, with 15 bases lying between them. The germline gives CDR1 DFQATT, CDR2 SNEGSKA (reference sequence). The length of the CDR3 is 15 residues.

This clonotype was observed at least ten times. The chain combines TRBV10-3 with TRBJ2-6; a weak D match, TRBD1 (6 bases). Germline CDR1 is ENHRY and CDR2 is SYGVKD. V lost 4 bases and J 0 bases, leaving 13 bases between the germline ends. This CDR3 comprises 17 residues. The CDR3: CAISAPTGNSGANVLTF. The DNA of the CDR3 is TGTGCCATCAGTGCCCCGACAGGTAACTCTGGGGCCAACGTCCTGACTTTC.

This sequence joins TRBV5-5 and TRBJ1-2, with 8 bases that match TRBD1. This CDR3 is 15 amino acids long. Germline assignment: CDR1 SGHKS and CDR2 YYEKEE (reference sequence). V shed 0 bases, J shed 3 bases, and the junction held 4 bases outside the gene matches. The CDR3 nucleotides read TGTGCCAGCAGCTTGGTGACAGGGGATGACTATGGCTACACCTTC. Translation gives CASSLVTGDDYGYTF.

This sequence joins TRBV20-1 and TRBJ2-5; D gene ambiguous. V gave up 6 bases and J gave up 1 base, with 15 bases separating them. The CDR3 extends over 14 amino acids. Germline CDR1 and CDR2: DFQATT and SNEGSKA (reference sequence). DNA for the CDR3: TGCAGTGCAATAAGAGCCAGTGGCCAAGAGACCCAGTACTTC. Translation: CSAIRASGQETQYF.